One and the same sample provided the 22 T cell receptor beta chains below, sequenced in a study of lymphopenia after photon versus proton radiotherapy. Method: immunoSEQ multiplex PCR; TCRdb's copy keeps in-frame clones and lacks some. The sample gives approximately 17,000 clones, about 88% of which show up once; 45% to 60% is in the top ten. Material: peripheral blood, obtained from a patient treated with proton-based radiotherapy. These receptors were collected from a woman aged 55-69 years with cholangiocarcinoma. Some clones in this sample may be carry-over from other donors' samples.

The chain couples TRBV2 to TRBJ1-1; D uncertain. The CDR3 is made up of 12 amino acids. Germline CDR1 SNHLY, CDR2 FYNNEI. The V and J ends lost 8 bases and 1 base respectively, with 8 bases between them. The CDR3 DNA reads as TGTGCCAGCGAAAGGGAGAACACTGAAGCTTTCTTT. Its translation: CASERENTEAFF.

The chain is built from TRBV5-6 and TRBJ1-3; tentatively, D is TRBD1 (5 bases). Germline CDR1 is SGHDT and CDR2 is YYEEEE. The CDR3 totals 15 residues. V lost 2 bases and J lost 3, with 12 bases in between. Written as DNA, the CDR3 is TGTGCCAGCAGCTTCCCCCGGGGGGATGGAAACACCATATATTTT. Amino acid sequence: CASSFPRGDGNTIYF.

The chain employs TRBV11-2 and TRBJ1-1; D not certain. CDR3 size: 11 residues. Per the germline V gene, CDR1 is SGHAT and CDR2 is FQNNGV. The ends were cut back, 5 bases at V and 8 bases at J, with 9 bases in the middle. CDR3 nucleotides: TGTGCCAGCAGCCCCTTGGCGGAAGCTTTCTTT. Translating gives CASSPLAEAFF.

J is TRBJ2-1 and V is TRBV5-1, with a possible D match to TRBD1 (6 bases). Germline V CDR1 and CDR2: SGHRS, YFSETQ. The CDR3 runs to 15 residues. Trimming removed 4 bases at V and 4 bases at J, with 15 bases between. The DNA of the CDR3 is TGCGCCAGCAGCGACGGTAGGACAGCTTACAATGAGCAGTTCTTC. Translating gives CASSDGRTAYNEQFF.

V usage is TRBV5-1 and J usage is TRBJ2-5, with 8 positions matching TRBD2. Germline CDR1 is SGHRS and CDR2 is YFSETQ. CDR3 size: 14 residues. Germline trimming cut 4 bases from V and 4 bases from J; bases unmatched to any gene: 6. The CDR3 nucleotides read TGCGCCAGCAGCCCGGGCAGCGGGAGAGAGACCCAGTACTTC. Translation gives CASSPGSGRETQYF.

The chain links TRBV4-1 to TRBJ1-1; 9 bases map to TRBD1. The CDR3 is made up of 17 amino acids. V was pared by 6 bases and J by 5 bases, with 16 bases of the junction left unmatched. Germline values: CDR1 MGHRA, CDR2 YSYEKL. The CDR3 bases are TGCGCCAGCAGTAGACCGGGACAGGGCTTTCGTCGGACTGAAGCTTTCTTT. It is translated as CASSRPGQGFRRTEAFF.

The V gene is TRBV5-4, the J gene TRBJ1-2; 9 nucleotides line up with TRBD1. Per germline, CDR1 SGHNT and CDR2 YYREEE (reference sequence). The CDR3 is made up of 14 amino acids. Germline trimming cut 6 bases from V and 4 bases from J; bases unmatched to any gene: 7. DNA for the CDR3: TGTGCCAGCACAGTGGGACAGGGAAGCTATGGCTACACCTTC. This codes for CASTVGQGSYGYTF. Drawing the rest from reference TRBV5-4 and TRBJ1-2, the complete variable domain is ETGVTQSPTHLIKTRGQQVTLRCSSQSGHNTVSWYQQALGQGPQFIFQYYREEENGRGNFPPRFSGLQFPNYSSELNVNALELDDSALYLCASTVGQGSYGYTFGSGTRLTVV.

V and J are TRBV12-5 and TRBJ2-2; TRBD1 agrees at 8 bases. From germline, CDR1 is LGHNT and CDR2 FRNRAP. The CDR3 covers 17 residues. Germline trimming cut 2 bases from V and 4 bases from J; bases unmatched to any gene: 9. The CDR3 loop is CASGLLVTGAFTGELFF. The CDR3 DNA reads TGTGCTAGTGGTTTGTTAGTGACAGGGGCCTTCACCGGGGAGCTGTTTTTT.

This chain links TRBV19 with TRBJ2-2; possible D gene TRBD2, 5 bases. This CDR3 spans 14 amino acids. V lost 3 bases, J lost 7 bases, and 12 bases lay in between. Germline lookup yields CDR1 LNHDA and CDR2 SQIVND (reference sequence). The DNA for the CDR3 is TGTGCCAGTAGTATGTCGGGATGGAGCGGGGAGCTGTTTTTT. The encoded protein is CASSMSGWSGELFF.

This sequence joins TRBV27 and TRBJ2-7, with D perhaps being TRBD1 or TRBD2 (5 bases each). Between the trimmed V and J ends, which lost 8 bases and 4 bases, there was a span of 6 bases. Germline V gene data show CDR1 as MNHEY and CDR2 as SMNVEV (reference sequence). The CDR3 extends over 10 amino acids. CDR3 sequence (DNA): TGTGCCAGCGGGACGTACGAGCAGTACTTC. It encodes CASGTYEQYF.

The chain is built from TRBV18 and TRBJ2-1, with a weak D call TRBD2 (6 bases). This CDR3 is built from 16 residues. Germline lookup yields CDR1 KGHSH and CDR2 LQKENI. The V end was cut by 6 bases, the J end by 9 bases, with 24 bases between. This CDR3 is CASSNREISTVGEQFF. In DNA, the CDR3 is TGTGCCAGCTCTAACCGGGAGATCTCCACAGTCGGTGAGCAGTTCTTC.

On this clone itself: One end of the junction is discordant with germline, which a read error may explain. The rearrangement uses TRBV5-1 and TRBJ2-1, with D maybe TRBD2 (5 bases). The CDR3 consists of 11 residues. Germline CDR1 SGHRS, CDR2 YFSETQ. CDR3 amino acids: CASSGSNDQLF. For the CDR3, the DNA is TGCGCCAGCAGCGGGAGCAATGACCAGCTCTTC.

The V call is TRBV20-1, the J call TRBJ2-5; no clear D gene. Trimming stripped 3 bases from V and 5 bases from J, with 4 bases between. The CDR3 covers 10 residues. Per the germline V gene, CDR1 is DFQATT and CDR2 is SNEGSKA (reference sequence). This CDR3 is CSARTETQYF. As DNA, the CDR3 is TGCAGTGCTAGGACGGAGACCCAGTACTTC.

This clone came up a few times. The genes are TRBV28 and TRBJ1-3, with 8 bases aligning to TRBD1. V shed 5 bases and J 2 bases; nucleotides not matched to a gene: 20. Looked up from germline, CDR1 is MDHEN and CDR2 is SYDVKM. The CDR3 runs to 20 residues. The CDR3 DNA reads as TGTGCCAGCAGTGGGTCAAAGACAGGGGACTTAACTGATGCTGGAAACACCATATATTTT. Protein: CASSGSKTGDLTDAGNTIYF.

The CDR3 loop is CASSVIGNQETQYF. Written as DNA, the CDR3 is TGTGCCAGCAGCGTCATCGGGAACCAAGAGACCCAGTACTTC. The genes are TRBV9 and TRBJ2-5; D perhaps matches TRBD2 (5 bases). Trimming took 2 bases from V and 0 from J, leaving 8 bases between them. CDR1 and CDR2 from the germline V gene are SGDLS and YYNGEE. This CDR3 has 14 amino acids.

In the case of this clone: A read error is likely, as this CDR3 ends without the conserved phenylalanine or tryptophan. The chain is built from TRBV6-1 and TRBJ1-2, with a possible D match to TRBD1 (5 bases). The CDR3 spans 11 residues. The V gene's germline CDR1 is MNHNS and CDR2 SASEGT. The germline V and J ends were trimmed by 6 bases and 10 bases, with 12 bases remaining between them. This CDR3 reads CASSTGTAYTL. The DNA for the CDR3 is TGTGCCAGCAGCACCGGGACGGCCTACACCCTC.

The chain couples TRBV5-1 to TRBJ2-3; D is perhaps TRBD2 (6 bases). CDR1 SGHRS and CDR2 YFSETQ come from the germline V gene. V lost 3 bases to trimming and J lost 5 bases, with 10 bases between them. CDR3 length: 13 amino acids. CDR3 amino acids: CASSSLGGDTQYF. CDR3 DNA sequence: TGCGCCAGCAGCTCCCTGGGGGGAGATACGCAGTATTTT.

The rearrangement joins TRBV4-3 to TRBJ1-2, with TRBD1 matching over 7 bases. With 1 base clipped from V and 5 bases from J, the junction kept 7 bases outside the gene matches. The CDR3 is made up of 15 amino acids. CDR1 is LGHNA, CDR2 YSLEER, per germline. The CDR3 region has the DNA TGCGCCAGCAGCCAAGTCGATGCAGGGGGATATGGCTACACCTTC. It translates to CASSQVDAGGYGYTF.

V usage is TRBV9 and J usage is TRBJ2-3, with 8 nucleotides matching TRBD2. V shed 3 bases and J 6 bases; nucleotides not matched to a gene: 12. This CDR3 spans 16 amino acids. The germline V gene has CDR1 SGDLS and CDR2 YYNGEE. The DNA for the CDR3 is TGTGCCAGCAGCGCCACTATCGGGGGGGCTTCGGATACGCAGTATTTT. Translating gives CASSATIGGASDTQYF. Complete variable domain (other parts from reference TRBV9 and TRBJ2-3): DSGVTQTPKHLITATGQRVTLRCSPRSGDLSVYWYQQSLDQGLQFLIQYYNGEERAKGNILERFSAQQFPDLHSELNLSSLELGDSALYFCASSATIGGASDTQYFGPGTRLTVL.

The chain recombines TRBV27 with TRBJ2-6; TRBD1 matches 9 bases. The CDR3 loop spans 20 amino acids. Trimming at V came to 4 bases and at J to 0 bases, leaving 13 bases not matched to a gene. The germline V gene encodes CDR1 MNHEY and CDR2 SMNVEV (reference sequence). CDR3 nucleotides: TGTGCCAGCAGTTACTACCAACAGGGGGCGGCTACCTCTGGGGCCAACGTCCTGACTTTC. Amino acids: CASSYYQQGAATSGANVLTF.

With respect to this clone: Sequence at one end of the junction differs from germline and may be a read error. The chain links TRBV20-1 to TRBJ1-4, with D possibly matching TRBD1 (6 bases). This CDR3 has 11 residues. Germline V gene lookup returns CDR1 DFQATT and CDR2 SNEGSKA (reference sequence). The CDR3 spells CSASQGPKAVF. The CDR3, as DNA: TGCAGTGCTAGTCAGGGGCCCAAGGCCGTTTTT.

The CDR3 spells CASSQEEVGQTEAFF. Here the CDR3 DNA reads TGCGCCAGCAGCCAAGAGGAGGTTGGACAGACTGAAGCTTTCTTT. The rearrangement uses TRBV4-3 and TRBJ1-1; possible D gene TRBD1, 6 bases. The CDR3 loop spans 15 amino acids. CDR1 and CDR2 from the germline V gene are LGHNA and YSLEER. With 0 bases removed from V and 5 bases from J, the gap between germline ends came to 13 bases.